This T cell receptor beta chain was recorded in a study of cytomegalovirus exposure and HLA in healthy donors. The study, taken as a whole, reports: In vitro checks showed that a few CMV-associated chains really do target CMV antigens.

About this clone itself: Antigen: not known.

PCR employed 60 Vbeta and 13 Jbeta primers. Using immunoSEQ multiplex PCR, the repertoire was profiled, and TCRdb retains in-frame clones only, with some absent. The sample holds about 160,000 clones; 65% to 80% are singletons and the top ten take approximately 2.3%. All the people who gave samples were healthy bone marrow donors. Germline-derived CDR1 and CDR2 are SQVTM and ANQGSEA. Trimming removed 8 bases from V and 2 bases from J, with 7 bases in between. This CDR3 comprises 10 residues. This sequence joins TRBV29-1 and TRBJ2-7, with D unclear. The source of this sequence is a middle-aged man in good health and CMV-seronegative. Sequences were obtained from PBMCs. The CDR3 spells CSCRAYEQYF. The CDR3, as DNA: TGCAGCTGCCGGGCCTACGAGCAGTACTTC.